What follows are 8 T cell receptor beta chains derived from one specimen sequenced in a study of T cell repertoires in cytomegalovirus infection. TCRdb re-called the reads through MiXCR, storing one row per CDR3 protein. The table records about 460,000 distinct CDR3 sequences, approximately 11% of them present only once. Source material: PBMCs. All receptors derive from a human donor in good health (CMV status not recorded). Some clones in this sample may be carry-over from other donors' samples.

This clonotype was detected ten times or more. The rearrangement links TRBV7-8 to TRBJ1-3; D is undetermined. The CDR3 contains 16 residues. Germline-derived CDR1 and CDR2 are SGHVS and FQNEAQ. The V end was cut by 5 bases, the J end by 0 bases, with 14 bases between. CDR3 loop: CASSPERRVSGNTIYF. Here the CDR3 DNA reads TGTGCCAGCAGCCCCGAGAGAAGGGTCTCTGGAAACACCATATATTTT.

This clonotype occurred many times. V gene TRBV7-3 combines with J gene TRBJ1-3; the D is unclear. With 1 base removed from V and 1 base from J, the gap between germline ends came to 14 bases. Germline V lookup: CDR1 SGHTA, CDR2 FQGTGA. The CDR3 contains 17 residues. The CDR3 region has the DNA TGTGCCAGCAGCTTAATTGCGGGGAAGCGGTCTGGAAACACCATATATTTT. This sequence encodes CASSLIAGKRSGNTIYF.

There are many counts of this clonotype. The chain joins TRBV7-8 to TRBJ2-7, with D maybe TRBD1 (6 bases). The CDR3 is 14 residues long. Germline V lookup: CDR1 SGHVS, CDR2 FQNEAQ. V shed 1 base and J shed 2 bases, with 9 bases lying between them. This chain's CDR3 is CASSLEDSAYEQYF. The CDR3 DNA reads as TGTGCCAGCAGCTTAGAGGACAGCGCCTACGAGCAGTACTTC.

This clonotype was seen at least ten times. The DNA for the CDR3 is TGTGCCAGCAGCCCCGGTTTTAACAGTCCCAATCAGCCCCAGCATTTT. Translating it yields CASSPGFNSPNQPQHF. The gene calls are TRBV7-9 and TRBJ1-5; unclear D gene. The ends were cut back, 5 bases at V and 3 bases at J, with 17 bases in the middle. Germline CDR1 SEHNR, CDR2 FQNEAQ (reference sequence). This CDR3 has 16 amino acids.

This clonotype came up many times. The V call is TRBV7-2, the J call TRBJ2-2; TRBD2 agrees at 8 bases. This CDR3 is built from 17 residues. Germline V gene sequence: CDR1 SGHTA, CDR2 FQGNSA. V was pared by 6 bases and J by 8 bases, with 17 bases of the junction left unmatched. The CDR3 loop is CASRLPLAGGRLGELFF. The CDR3 nucleotides read TGTGCCAGCAGGCTACCCTTAGCGGGCGGGAGGCTGGGGGAGCTGTTTTTT.

This clonotype has ten or more counts. The chain has TRBV7-8 and TRBJ2-2; D perhaps matches TRBD2 (7 bases). Trimming removed 1 base at V and 5 bases at J, with 11 bases between. The CDR3 has 15 residues. In germline, CDR1 is SGHVS, CDR2 FQNEAQ. CDR3 nucleotides: TGTGCCAGCAGCTTAGAGGGGGGGCGAACCGGGGAGCTGTTTTTT. It codes for CASSLEGGRTGELFF.

This clonotype was counted ten times or more. The gene calls are TRBV11-3 and TRBJ1-5, with TRBD1 matching 9 bases. Germline values: CDR1 SGHNT, CDR2 YENEEA. The CDR3 is 17 amino acids. The trim removed 5 bases at V and 6 bases at J, leaving 14 bases unmatched. DNA for the CDR3: TGTGCCAGCAGCCCTCGACAAGGGACAGGGAAGGTTCAGCCCCAGCATTTT. Protein sequence: CASSPRQGTGKVQPQHF. The full variable domain, its missing parts supplied by reference TRBV11-3 and TRBJ1-5, is EAGVVQSPRYKIIEKKQPVAFWCNPISGHNTLYWYLQNLGQGPELLIRYENEEAVDDSQLPKDRFSAERLKGVDSTLKIQPAELGDSAVYLCASSPRQGTGKVQPQHFGDGTRLSIL.

Ten or more counts support this clonotype. The gene calls are TRBV7-6 and TRBJ1-1; the D is unclear. Between the trimmed V and J ends, which lost 5 bases and 5 bases, there was a span of 15 bases. Looked up from germline, CDR1 is SGHVS and CDR2 is FNYEAQ. The CDR3 covers 14 residues. This CDR3 reads CASSPGLGATEAFF. CDR3 nucleotides: TGTGCCAGCAGCCCAGGACTCGGCGCGACTGAAGCTTTCTTT. Supplemented by reference TRBV7-6 and TRBJ1-1, the full variable domain reads GAGVSQSPRYKVTKRGQDVALRCDPISGHVSLYWYRQALGQGPEFLTYFNYEAQQDKSGLPNDRFSAERPEGSISTLTIQRTEQRDSAMYRCASSPGLGATEAFFGQGTRLTVV.